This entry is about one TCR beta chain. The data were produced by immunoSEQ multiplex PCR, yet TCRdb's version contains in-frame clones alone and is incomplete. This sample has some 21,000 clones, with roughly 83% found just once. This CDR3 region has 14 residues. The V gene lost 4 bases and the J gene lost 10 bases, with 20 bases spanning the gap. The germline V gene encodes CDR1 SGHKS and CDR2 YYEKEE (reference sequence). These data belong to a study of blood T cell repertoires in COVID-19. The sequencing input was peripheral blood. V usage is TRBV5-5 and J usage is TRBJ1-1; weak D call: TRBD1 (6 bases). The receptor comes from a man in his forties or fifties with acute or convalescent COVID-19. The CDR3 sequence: CASSGTGQRGSAFF. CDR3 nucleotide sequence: TGTGCCAGCAGCGGGACCGGACAGCGGGGTTCAGCTTTCTTT.